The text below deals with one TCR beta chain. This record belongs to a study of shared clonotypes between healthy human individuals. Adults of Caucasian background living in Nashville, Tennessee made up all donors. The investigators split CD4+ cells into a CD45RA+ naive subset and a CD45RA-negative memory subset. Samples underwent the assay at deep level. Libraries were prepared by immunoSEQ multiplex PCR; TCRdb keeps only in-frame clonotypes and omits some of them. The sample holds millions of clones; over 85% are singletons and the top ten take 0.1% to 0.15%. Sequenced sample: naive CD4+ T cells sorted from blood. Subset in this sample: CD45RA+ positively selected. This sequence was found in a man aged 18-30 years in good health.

For the CDR3, the DNA is TGCGCCAGCAGCCAAGAACCTACCGGGGTCCGTTCACCCCTCCACTTT. Residues: CASSQEPTGVRSPLHF. This chain joins TRBV4-3 and TRBJ1-6, with D uncertain. CDR3 length: 16 residues. Germline V gene sequence: CDR1 LGHNA, CDR2 YSLEER. The V gene lost 0 bases and the J gene lost 9 bases, with 15 bases spanning the gap.